What follows are 32 T cell receptor beta chains derived from one specimen sequenced in a study of human T cells and chemical hapten exposure. TCRdb processed the RACE reads anew with MiXCR; each CDR3 protein has one entry. The sample lists 55,000 to 80,000 distinct CDR3 sequences, 8% to 13% seen once, with roughly 2.3% in the top ten. Time point of the sample: patch test 3, about 24 weeks after DPC sensitization. Treatment of the sample: therapeutic diphenylcyclopropenone sensitization with weekly scalp DPC. This material consisted of whole blood, taken in connection with sensitization to the hapten diphenylcyclopropenone (DPC). Receptors were obtained from a woman between 25 and 40 years old with alopecia areata. Some clones in this sample may be carry-over from other donors' samples.

This clonotype was detected only a few times. The CDR3 here is CASSQERKTGDSNQPQHF. CDR3 in DNA: TGCGCCAGCAGCCAAGAAAGGAAGACAGGAGATAGCAATCAGCCCCAGCATTTT. This chain connects TRBV4-1 to TRBJ1-5, with D possibly TRBD1 on 6 matching bases. V gave up 0 bases and J gave up 0 bases, with 15 bases separating them. From germline, CDR1 is MGHRA and CDR2 YSYEKL. The CDR3 is 18 residues long.

In this sample, this clonotype turned up a few times. This chain links TRBV5-1 with TRBJ2-3, with D perhaps matching TRBD1 (6 bases). CDR1 and CDR2 (germline): SGHRS, YFSETQ. With 0 bases removed from V and 0 bases from J, the gap between germline ends came to 11 bases. CDR3 length: 16 residues. The CDR3: CASSLVPGHSTDTQYF. DNA for the CDR3: TGCGCCAGCAGCTTGGTCCCGGGACATAGCACAGATACGCAGTATTTT.

The sample holds many counts of this clonotype. The chain is built from TRBV7-2 and TRBJ2-1, with D possibly TRBD2 on 6 matching bases. Germline CDR1 SGHTA, CDR2 FQGNSA. Trimming took 0 bases from V and 12 from J, leaving 9 bases between them. The CDR3 runs to 12 residues. Here the CDR3 reads CASSLARGMQFF. The CDR3 nucleotides are TGTGCCAGCAGCTTAGCGCGGGGAATGCAGTTCTTC.

The V gene is TRBV12-3 or TRBV12-4, the J gene TRBJ1-2; possible D gene TRBD1, 5 bases. The V end lost 3 bases, the J end lost 3 bases, and 8 bases lay between the germline ends. This CDR3 is 13 amino acids long. This CDR3 reads CASSLTTDYGYTF. The CDR3 DNA follows: TGTGCCAGCAGTTTGACGACAGACTATGGCTACACCTTC.

This clonotype was counted a few times. The chain uses TRBV12-2 and TRBJ1-1; the table's D call, TRBD1, was not checked against the DNA. TRBV12-2 is tagged as a pseudogene. The CDR3 has 14 amino acids. The DNA for the CDR3 is TGTGCAAGTCGCTTACAGGGGATGAACACTGAAGCTTTCTTT. Amino acids: CASRLQGMNTEAFF.

The chain links TRBV5-5 to TRBJ2-7; TRBD1 matches 7 bases. CDR1 and CDR2 (germline): SGHKS, YYEKEE (reference sequence). The CDR3 extends over 15 amino acids. V lost 4 bases, J lost 2 bases, and 9 bases stayed unmatched. The CDR3 here is CASSIRQGDPYEQYF. The CDR3 region has the DNA TGTGCCAGCAGCATTAGACAGGGCGACCCCTACGAGCAGTACTTC.

This clonotype has only a few counts. The chain recombines TRBV7-2 with TRBJ1-6, with a possible D match to TRBD1 (6 bases). V lost 4 bases and J lost 6, with 16 bases in between. CDR3 size: 16 residues. The germline CDR1 and CDR2 sequences are SGHTA and FQGNSA. The chain's CDR3 is CASSSMFAGANSPLHF. CDR3 in DNA: TGTGCCAGCAGCTCAATGTTTGCAGGGGCTAATTCACCCCTCCACTTT.

The V gene is TRBV18, the J gene TRBJ1-6; 12 positions agree with TRBD1. V trimming: 4 bases; J trimming: 7 bases; junction bases outside the gene matches: 2. The CDR3 has 15 amino acids. CDR1 and CDR2 (germline): KGHSH, LQKENI. The CDR3 nucleotides are TGTGCCAGCTCACGGGACAGGGGGCCAAATTCACCCCTCCACTTT. Protein sequence: CASSRDRGPNSPLHF.

With regard to this clonotype: At one end the junction does not follow the germline gene, possibly because of a read error. This chain uses TRBV5-1 with TRBJ2-2; TRBD1 or TRBD2 may be the D gene (5 bases each). The germline V gene encodes CDR1 SGHRS and CDR2 YFSETQ. CDR3 size: 12 residues. CDR3 sequence: CASSLANGALFF. The CDR3 nucleotides are TGCGCCAGCAGCTTGGCGAACGGGGCGCTGTTTTTT. Together with reference TRBV5-1 and TRBJ2-2, the CDR3 gives the full variable domain: KAGVTQTPRYLIKTRGQQVTLSCSPISGHRSVSWYQQTPGQGLQFLFEYFSETQRNKGNFPGRFSGRQFSNSRSEMNVSTLELGDSALYLCASSLANGALFFGEGSRLTVL.

This clonotype has a count of ten or more. V is TRBV5-1 and J is TRBJ2-7; D call uncertain. Trimming cost V 4 bases and J 1 base, with 12 bases left between them. CDR1 is SGHRS, CDR2 YFSETQ, per germline. The CDR3 runs 14 residues. The CDR3 loop is CASSRGEVSYEQYF. The CDR3 coding sequence is TGCGCCAGCAGCCGCGGCGAGGTATCCTACGAGCAGTACTTC.

This clonotype was picked up a small number of times. V usage is TRBV7-2 and J usage is TRBJ1-3, with 7 bases matching TRBD1. The junction had 5 bases not matched to a gene; V was cut back by 6 bases and J by 0 bases. CDR1 and CDR2 (germline): SGHTA, FQGNSA. The CDR3 sequence is 15 residues long. The CDR3 DNA follows: TGTGCCAGCAGGACAACAGGGGTCTCTGGAAACACCATATATTTT. It specifies CASRTTGVSGNTIYF. Looking up the rest from reference TRBV7-2 and TRBJ1-3 gives the full variable domain: GAGVSQSPSNKVTEKGKDVELRCDPISGHTALYWYRQSLGQGLEFLIYFQGNSAPDKSGLPSDRFSAERTGGSVSTLTIQRTQQEDSAVYLCASRTTGVSGNTIYFGEGSWLTVV.

This chain links TRBV15 with TRBJ1-2, with D unresolved. Germline V gene data show CDR1 as LNHNV and CDR2 as YYDKDF (reference sequence). Between the trimmed V and J ends, which lost 1 base and 8 bases, there was a span of 8 bases. CDR3 length: 12 amino acids. The CDR3 spells CATSRGAAGYTF. CDR3 nucleotides: TGTGCCACCAGCAGAGGGGCAGCCGGCTACACCTTC.

Only a few counts were recorded for this clonotype. The rearrangement links TRBV2 to TRBJ2-1; 9 bases are a match to TRBD1. The V segment lost 7 bases and the J segment 4 bases; nucleotides outside the gene matches: 8. CDR3 length equals 15 residues. CDR1 and CDR2 (germline): SNHLY, FYNNEI. CDR3 protein: CASTLQGARYNEQFF. Written as DNA, the CDR3 is TGTGCCAGCACCCTACAGGGGGCTCGATACAATGAGCAGTTCTTC.

CDR3 loop: CASRPRGGSYDYEQYF. The CDR3 DNA sequence: TGTGCCAGCAGACCCCGGGGAGGGTCGTACGACTACGAGCAGTACTTC. This chain connects TRBV27 to TRBJ2-7; TRBD2 aligns across 7 bases. The germline CDR1 and CDR2 sequences are MNHEY and SMNVEV (reference sequence). CDR3 length: 16 amino acids. V dropped 6 bases and J dropped 3; count of bases not matched to a gene: 14.

The chain links TRBV14 to TRBJ2-2, with D unclear. The CDR3 loop spans 15 amino acids. Germline CDR1 and CDR2: SGHDN and FVKESK. V dropped 3 bases and J dropped 4 bases, with 12 bases sitting between them. Here the CDR3 DNA reads TGTGCCAGCAGCCACAGACCGGTCTCCACCGGGGAGCTGTTTTTT. Translation gives CASSHRPVSTGELFF.

This clonotype was picked up many times. The chain joins TRBV5-8 to TRBJ1-1; the D gene is possibly TRBD1 (5 bases). The V and J ends lost 0 bases and 4 bases respectively, with 13 bases between them. Germline V lookup: CDR1 SGHTS, CDR2 YDEGEE. The CDR3 totals 15 residues. The CDR3 loop reads CASSLAVGAITEAFF. The CDR3 DNA follows: TGTGCCAGCAGCTTGGCCGTAGGGGCGATCACTGAAGCTTTCTTT. Supplemented by reference TRBV5-8 and TRBJ1-1, the full variable domain reads EAGVTQSPTHLIKTRGQQATLRCSPISGHTSVYWYQQALGLGLQFLLWYDEGEERNRGNFPPRFSGRQFPNYSSELNVNALELEDSALYLCASSLAVGAITEAFFGQGTRLTVV.

In this sample, this clonotype turned up many times. V gene TRBV20-1 combines with J gene TRBJ1-2; 8 bases are a match to TRBD1. Trimming at V came to 6 bases and at J to 0 bases, leaving 6 bases not matched to a gene. The V gene's germline CDR1 is DFQATT and CDR2 SNEGSKA (reference sequence). The CDR3 consists of 14 residues. CDR3 amino acids: CSAAGTGANYGYTF. The CDR3 DNA follows: TGCAGTGCCGCTGGGACAGGAGCTAACTATGGCTACACCTTC.

The rearrangement uses TRBV7-8 and TRBJ2-3; D remains ambiguous. The CDR3 covers 12 residues. The germline gives CDR1 SGHVS, CDR2 FQNEAQ. Trimming took off 3 bases at V and 5 bases at J, with 6 bases between the two ends. CDR3 DNA: TGTGCCAGCAGCTTTTGGGGAGATACGCAGTATTTT. It codes for CASSFWGDTQYF.

This clonotype occurred a few times. The gene calls are TRBV7-6 and TRBJ2-7, with a tentative D call TRBD2 (7 bases). Trimming left V 5 bases short and J 5 bases short, with 22 bases between. Germline-derived CDR1 and CDR2 are SGHVS and FNYEAQ. The CDR3 totals 16 residues. The CDR3 loop is CASSLGGMGAVDEQYF. The CDR3 DNA follows: TGTGCCAGCAGCCTCGGGGGGATGGGGGCGGTGGACGAGCAGTACTTC.

This chain joins TRBV12-3 or TRBV12-4 and TRBJ2-5, with D perhaps matching TRBD1 or TRBD2 (5 bases each). Trimming pared 5 bases from V and 5 bases from J, leaving 15 bases between. This CDR3 comprises 14 residues. The DNA of the CDR3 is TGTGCCAGCAGTGGGGGTAATTTCAGGGAGACCCAGTACTTC. Its translation: CASSGGNFRETQYF.

The rearrangement joins TRBV28 to TRBJ1-2; D unresolved. Trimming stripped 2 bases from V and 1 base from J, with 5 bases between. The CDR3 consists of 13 residues. CDR1 and CDR2 from the germline V gene are MDHEN and SYDVKM. Written as DNA, the CDR3 is TGTGCCAGCAGTTTAATTAATAACTATGGCTACACCTTC. It codes for CASSLINNYGYTF.

The rearrangement links TRBV30 to TRBJ1-5; 7 bases agree with TRBD1. Germline CDR1 GTSNPN, CDR2 SVGIG (reference sequence). This CDR3 is built from 13 residues. V dropped 3 bases and J dropped 7; count of bases not matched to a gene: 6. CDR3 nucleotide sequence: TGTGCCTGGAGCCCTGACAGGGACCAGCCCCAGCATTTT. It yields the protein CAWSPDRDQPQHF.

This clonotype was seen many times. This chain joins TRBV12-3 or TRBV12-4 and TRBJ2-2; D gene uncertain. This CDR3 has 14 residues. V was cut by 0 bases and J by 1 base, with 3 bases left in between. CDR3 sequence: CASSLAGNTGELFF. The CDR3 DNA reads as TGTGCCAGCAGTTTAGCAGGGAACACCGGGGAGCTGTTTTTT.

The V and J genes are TRBV29-1 and TRBJ1-2; 8 bases line up with TRBD1. The J segment lost 4 bases and the V segment lost 4 bases, leaving 5 bases of the junction unmatched. Germline V lookup: CDR1 SQVTM, CDR2 ANQGSEA. The CDR3 spans 13 residues. Written as DNA, the CDR3 is TGCAGCGTTGGGACAGGGAGAAGCTATGGCTACACCTTC. Amino acids: CSVGTGRSYGYTF.

The chain employs TRBV7-2 and TRBJ2-7; TRBD2 matches 10 bases. This CDR3 contains 17 residues. The ends lost 0 bases at V and 4 bases at J; junction bases unmatched: 9. From germline, CDR1 is SGHTA and CDR2 FQGNSA. The DNA of the CDR3 is TGTGCCAGCAGCTTAGCGCCCGCTAGCGGGGGCAAGTACGAGCAGTACTTC. Translated: CASSLAPASGGKYEQYF.

This clonotype has a handful of counts. This chain links TRBV19 with TRBJ2-1, with unresolved D. CDR1 and CDR2 from the germline V gene are LNHDA and SQIVND (reference sequence). This CDR3 spans 12 amino acids. V dropped 3 bases and J dropped 6 bases, with 6 bases sitting between them. Here the CDR3 DNA reads TGTGCCAGTAGTATCCGTAGCAATGAGCAGTTCTTC. Residues: CASSIRSNEQFF.

This clonotype has ten or more counts. The chain recombines TRBV5-1 with TRBJ1-4, with a possible D match to TRBD1 (5 bases). CDR3 length equals 14 residues. Trimming removed 2 bases from V and 4 bases from J, with 9 bases in between. Germline CDR1 SGHRS, CDR2 YFSETQ. The DNA for the CDR3 is TGCGCCAGCAGCTTACAGGCGAGTAATGAAAAACTGTTTTTT. Its translation is CASSLQASNEKLFF.

The table lists this clonotype with a few counts. This sequence joins TRBV7-3 and TRBJ2-2; D possibly corresponds to TRBD1 (6 bases). Trimming took off 5 bases at V and 1 base at J, with 14 bases between the two ends. The germline gives CDR1 SGHTA, CDR2 FQGTGA. The CDR3 runs to 16 residues. In nucleotides, the CDR3 is TGTGCCAGCAGCCCATCCTGGGGGCAGAACACCGGGGAGCTGTTTTTT. This encodes CASSPSWGQNTGELFF.

The gene calls are TRBV7-2 and TRBJ2-5, with TRBD1 matching 10 bases. This CDR3 comprises 15 residues. Looked up from germline, CDR1 is SGHTA and CDR2 is FQGNSA. Losses at the gene ends were 6 bases for V and 5 bases for J; bases not matched to a gene: 9. DNA of the CDR3: TGTGCCAGCAGTAGCTCCGGGACAGGGGCTGAGACCCAGTACTTC. This codes for CASSSSGTGAETQYF.

CDR3 coding DNA: TGTGCCAGTAGTGGCCAAACAGGGCGGAATCCCTACGAGCAGTACTTC. Protein sequence: CASSGQTGRNPYEQYF. The rearrangement uses TRBV19 and TRBJ2-7; D perhaps matches TRBD1 (6 bases). The germline V gene encodes CDR1 LNHDA and CDR2 SQIVND (reference sequence). V was clipped by 5 bases and J by 2 bases, with 19 bases between them. The CDR3 has 16 residues.

This clonotype was seen repeatedly, ten times or more. The J gene is TRBJ2-1, the V gene TRBV4-3; either TRBD1 or TRBD2 may supply D (5 bases each). CDR1 and CDR2 (germline): LGHNA, YSLEER. Trimming left V 0 bases short and J 9 bases short, with 21 bases between. The length of the CDR3 is 17 residues. In nucleotides, the CDR3 is TGCGCCAGCAGCCAAGACAGGTTTGGGACCGTTGGCGGTGAGCAGTTCTTC. It codes for CASSQDRFGTVGGEQFF.

This clonotype was detected only a few times. This chain links TRBV7-2 with TRBJ2-4; TRBD1 or TRBD2 may be the D gene (5 bases each). Germline CDR1 and CDR2: SGHTA and FQGNSA. The CDR3 loop spans 16 amino acids. V lost 5 bases and J lost 3, with 17 bases in between. The CDR3 reads CASSPNFGGVKNIQYF. The CDR3 nucleotides read TGTGCCAGCAGCCCGAACTTTGGGGGTGTCAAAAACATTCAGTACTTC.